This T cell receptor beta chain comes out of a study of graft-versus-host responses after intestinal transplantation. General observations from the study: Some patients had graft-donor T cell macrochimerism, and their allografts showed high graft-versus-host to host-versus-graft clonal ratios.

Trimming cost V 3 bases and J 1 base, with 10 bases left between them. Germline V gene lookup returns CDR1 SNHLY and CDR2 FYNNEI. This CDR3 has 15 amino acids. TCRdb keeps only in-frame clones here, not all; method: immunoSEQ multiplex PCR. The sample has 85,000 to 100,000 clones, around 88% seen once. Note on this clone: Its antigen is unidentified.

The chain carries TRBV2 and TRBJ1-3, with D perhaps TRBD1 (5 bases). The specimen comprised PBMCs, sampled 255 days after intestinal transplant. This receptor was identified in a human patient who received an intestinal transplant, so some T cells may come from the graft donor. The CDR3 spells CASSERGSSGNTIYF. In DNA form, the CDR3 reads TGTGCCAGCAGTGAGCGGGGCAGTTCTGGAAACACCATATATTTT. Drawing the rest from reference TRBV2 and TRBJ1-3, the complete variable domain is EPEVTQTPSHQVTQMGQEVILRCVPISNHLYFYWYRQILGQKVEFLVSFYNNEISEKSEIFDDQFSVERPDGSNFTLKIRSTKLEDSAMYFCASSERGSSGNTIYFGEGSWLTVV.